The 21 T cell receptor beta chains listed next were all sequenced from one sample in a study of T cells in Graves' hyperthyroidism and ophthalmopathy. Amplified regions were TCR beta CDR3 sequences from RNA transcripts. Researchers ran a first-round RT-PCR on the TCR CDR3 using the HTBI primer set. TCRdb independently ran MiXCR on the multiplex PCR reads; one entry per CDR3 protein. The data contain approximately 480,000 distinct CDR3 sequences, less than 25% of them singletons. Material for sequencing was blood. Receptors originate from a man aged 18 to 29 with Graves' hyperthyroidism.

This clonotype has ten or more counts. The gene calls are TRBV5-1 and TRBJ2-4; no definite D call. The V end was cut by 0 bases, the J end by 7 bases, with 11 bases between. Per the germline V gene, CDR1 is SGHRS and CDR2 is YFSETQ. The CDR3 consists of 14 residues. The CDR3 DNA follows: TGCGCCAGCAGCTTGGTGGCAGATAAGAACATTCAGTACTTC. Protein product: CASSLVADKNIQYF. The full variable domain, its missing parts supplied by reference TRBV5-1 and TRBJ2-4, is KAGVTQTPRYLIKTRGQQVTLSCSPISGHRSVSWYQQTPGQGLQFLFEYFSETQRNKGNFPGRFSGRQFSNSRSEMNVSTLELGDSALYLCASSLVADKNIQYFGAGTRLSVL.

This clonotype was counted only a few times. The chain recombines TRBV29-1 with TRBJ1-2; the match to TRBD1 covers 9 bases. The CDR3 extends over 17 amino acids. Germline V gene data show CDR1 as SQVTM and CDR2 as ANQGSEA. The J segment lost 0 bases and the V segment lost 5 bases, leaving 13 bases of the junction unmatched. CDR3 amino acids: CSVSPAGQGVSNYGYTF. The CDR3 region has the DNA TGCAGCGTTTCTCCCGCGGGACAGGGTGTCTCTAACTATGGCTACACCTTC.

This clonotype was recorded at least ten times. The J gene is TRBJ2-2, the V gene TRBV24-1; unclear D gene. This CDR3 contains 16 residues. Trimming removed 3 bases at V and 1 base at J, with 11 bases between. The germline V gene has CDR1 KGHDR and CDR2 SFDVKD. The DNA for the CDR3 is TGTGCCACCAGTGATCCCGGTAGCCTGAACACCGGGGAGCTGTTTTTT. As protein: CATSDPGSLNTGELFF.

This clonotype was seen more than once but under ten times. J is TRBJ1-5 and V is TRBV6-1, with D perhaps TRBD1 (5 bases). Germline CDR1 reads MNHNS; CDR2 reads SASEGT. V lost 8 bases, J lost 0 bases, and 17 bases lay in between. This CDR3 has 16 amino acids. CDR3 protein: CASGTGVVNSNQPQHF. The CDR3 nucleotides read TGTGCCAGCGGTACAGGCGTCGTTAATAGCAATCAGCCCCAGCATTTT.

This clonotype has a count of ten or more. V is TRBV28 and J is TRBJ1-5; no firm D call. The CDR3 totals 16 residues. Deletions cut 2 bases from V and 4 bases from J, with 15 bases between. Germline assignment: CDR1 MDHEN and CDR2 SYDVKM. CDR3 residues: CASSLRRTAPNQPQHF. As DNA, the CDR3 is TGTGCCAGCAGTTTAAGAAGGACGGCACCAAATCAGCCCCAGCATTTT.

The J gene is TRBJ1-3, the V gene TRBV11-2; 7 bases line up with TRBD1. Trimming cost V 0 bases and J 3 bases; bases outside gene matches: 5. Germline-derived CDR1 and CDR2 are SGHAT and FQNNGV. This CDR3 has 16 amino acids. The CDR3 is CASSLEPRGFGNTIYF. The DNA for the CDR3 is TGTGCCAGCAGCTTAGAACCCAGGGGGTTTGGAAACACCATATATTTT.

This clonotype has at least ten counts. The chain is built from TRBV28 and TRBJ1-2; TRBD1 aligns across 8 bases. The CDR3 has 13 amino acids. Trimming at V came to 8 bases and at J to 7 bases, leaving 9 bases not matched to a gene. CDR1 and CDR2 (germline): MDHEN, SYDVKM. CDR3 DNA sequence: TGTGCCAGCCACGGACAGGGACGATCTGGCTACACCTTC. Translation gives CASHGQGRSGYTF.

This chain uses TRBV6-2 or TRBV6-3 with TRBJ1-1; 8 nucleotides line up with TRBD1. The junction had 19 bases not matched to a gene; V was cut back by 5 bases and J by 2 bases. The CDR3 loop spans 19 amino acids. Per the germline V gene, CDR1 is MNHEY and CDR2 is SVGEGT. CDR3 nucleotides: TGTGCCAGCAGTCGCTCCGGGACAGGTGCCCTAGGTTCCAACACTGAAGCTTTCTTT. Translation: CASSRSGTGALGSNTEAFF.

This clonotype has a handful of counts. The chain uses TRBV6-1 and TRBJ2-5, with TRBD2 matching 7 bases. Looked up from germline, CDR1 is MNHNS and CDR2 is SASEGT. Trimming removed 6 bases from V and 6 bases from J; junction bases left unmatched: 10. CDR3 length: 14 amino acids. The CDR3 sequence is CASSRSGAKQTQYF. DNA of the CDR3: TGTGCCAGCAGCCGAAGCGGGGCCAAACAGACCCAGTACTTC.

Many counts were recorded for this clonotype. J is TRBJ1-5 and V is TRBV27; D call uncertain. This CDR3 region has 12 residues. Trimming shortened V by 3 bases and J by 5 bases, and 5 bases separated the two germline ends. Germline V gene lookup returns CDR1 MNHEY and CDR2 SMNVEV (reference sequence). The CDR3 nucleotides are TGTGCCAGCAGTTTTGTCGATCAGCCCCAGCATTTT. Translated, it gives CASSFVDQPQHF.

The J gene is TRBJ2-2, the V gene TRBV25-1, with D perhaps TRBD2 (5 bases). The CDR3 runs 15 residues. Germline CDR1 and CDR2: MGHDK and SYGVNS. V lost 6 bases to trimming and J lost 5 bases, with 16 bases between them. The CDR3 DNA is TGTGCCAGCAGGACGGTAGGGCCGGGGACCGGGGAGCTGTTTTTT. It is translated as CASRTVGPGTGELFF.

This clonotype was seen a few times. The V and J genes are TRBV6-5 and TRBJ1-6; D not resolved. Germline CDR1 is MNHEY and CDR2 is SVGAGI. Trimming removed 0 bases from V and 7 bases from J, with 10 bases in between. The CDR3 consists of 15 residues. CDR3: CASSYSRWRNSPLHF. The DNA for the CDR3 is TGTGCCAGCAGTTACTCTCGGTGGAGAAATTCACCCCTCCACTTT.

This clonotype has a count of ten or more. A read error may explain this, as a much larger clone is one base away. The gene calls are TRBV7-9 and TRBJ2-7, with D hard to call. The CDR3 covers 12 residues. V was clipped by 5 bases and J by 4 bases, with 9 bases between them. Germline CDR1 is SEHNR and CDR2 is FQNEAQ (reference sequence). The CDR3 DNA follows: TGTGCCAGCAGCCCAAGTTGGTACGAGCAGTACTTC. It codes for CASSPSWYEQYF.

J is TRBJ2-5 and V is TRBV12-5, with D hard to call. V was pared by 6 bases and J by 4 bases, with 6 bases between. The CDR3 covers 11 residues. Germline CDR1 reads LGHNT; CDR2 reads FRNRAP. The CDR3 coding sequence is TGTGCTAGTGGCCCCGCAGAGACCCAGTACTTC. Encoded protein: CASGPAETQYF.

The chain recombines TRBV20-1 with TRBJ1-1, with D perhaps TRBD1 (6 bases). Germline assignment: CDR1 DFQATT and CDR2 SNEGSKA (reference sequence). This CDR3 is 12 amino acids long. The germline V and J ends were trimmed by 4 bases and 6 bases, with 12 bases remaining between them. CDR3 bases: TGCAGTGCTACGGGGGGCGGACCTGAAGCTTTCTTT. As protein: CSATGGGPEAFF.

This clonotype was seen at least ten times. This chain joins TRBV11-2 and TRBJ1-2, with a tentative D call TRBD1 (5 bases). The V gene's germline CDR1 is SGHAT and CDR2 FQNNGV. The V and J ends lost 5 bases and 3 bases respectively, with 16 bases between them. This CDR3 contains 15 residues. The CDR3 here is CASSPGVGTDYGYTF. The CDR3 DNA reads TGTGCCAGCAGCCCGGGGGTAGGGACGGACTATGGCTACACCTTC.

A single count supports this clonotype. Since a much larger clone is just one base distant, this may be a read error. The CDR3: CASSLNRGGRNTEACF. As DNA, the CDR3 is TGTGCCAGCAGCTTAAACAGGGGGGGTAGGAACACTGAAGCTTGCTTT. The V and J genes are TRBV6-5 and TRBJ1-1; the match to TRBD1 covers 8 bases. This CDR3 is 16 amino acids long. Germline V gene lookup returns CDR1 MNHEY and CDR2 SVGAGI.

This chain connects TRBV6-5 to TRBJ1-2; D ambiguous. V lost 2 bases and J 0 bases, leaving 10 bases between the germline ends. The germline gives CDR1 MNHEY, CDR2 SVGAGI. This CDR3 has 15 amino acids. CDR3 DNA sequence: TGTGCCAGCAGTTACGGGCAGCTTACTAACTATGGCTACACCTTC. Encoded protein: CASSYGQLTNYGYTF.

This clonotype has a count of ten or more. The rearrangement joins TRBV20-1 to TRBJ1-1; D unresolved. V lost 3 bases and J 3 bases, leaving 11 bases between the germline ends. This CDR3 spans 13 amino acids. Germline V gene data show CDR1 as DFQATT and CDR2 as SNEGSKA (reference sequence). CDR3 protein: CSARGMGYTEAFF. DNA for the CDR3: TGCAGTGCTAGGGGGATGGGATACACTGAAGCTTTCTTT.

This clonotype was counted a few times. J is TRBJ2-7 and V is TRBV27, with 8 bases matching TRBD1. CDR1 and CDR2 (germline): MNHEY, SMNVEV (reference sequence). There are 16 residues in the CDR3. V shed 8 bases, J shed 3 bases, and the junction held 15 bases outside the gene matches. The CDR3 reads CASPLNRARGLYEQYF. CDR3 coding DNA: TGTGCCAGCCCACTAAACCGGGCCAGGGGGCTCTACGAGCAGTACTTC.

Notes on this clonotype: This may arise from a read error, as a much more abundant clone is one base away. This chain connects TRBV6-1 to TRBJ1-6; a weak D match, TRBD1 (5 bases). The CDR3 spans 15 residues. Per germline, CDR1 MNHNS and CDR2 SASEGT. DNA for the CDR3: TGTGCCAGCAGTGAACAAGGGGCGACAAATTCACCCCACCACTTT. This sequence encodes CASSEQGATNSPHHF.